The T cell receptor beta chain under discussion was sequenced for a study of OX40 agonist ivuxolimab in advanced cancers. Germline V lookup: CDR1 KGHSH, CDR2 LQKENI. Germline trimming cut 5 bases from V and 1 base from J; bases unmatched to any gene: 4. The CDR3 contains 14 residues. The protocol was immunoSEQ multiplex PCR, while the TCRdb copy is restricted to in-frame clones and leaves out a portion. This sample yields 70,000 or so clones, of which 75% to 90% are seen a single time; 0.94% belongs to the top ten. This TCR derives from an adult with an advanced solid tumor such as melanoma, head and neck, liver or kidney cancer. V and J are TRBV18 and TRBJ1-1, with 7 bases matching TRBD1. Source: CD4+ or CD8+ T cells sorted from blood, taken in a trial of the OX40 agonist ivuxolimab. CDR3 coding DNA: TGTGCCAGCTCATCGGGACAGCCGAACACTGAAGCTTTCTTT. Its translation is CASSSGQPNTEAFF.